This T cell receptor (beta chain) is from a study of blood T cell repertoires in COVID-19. The V and J ends lost 3 bases and 2 bases respectively, with 10 bases between them. The CDR3 has 14 amino acids. CDR1 and CDR2 from the germline V gene are LNHNV and YYDKDF (reference sequence). TCRdb keeps only in-frame clones here, not all; method: immunoSEQ multiplex PCR. The data contain about 440,000 clones, roughly 90% of them singletons. The table lists this clone with a count of one. The sequenced sample consisted of peripheral blood. The TCR sequence derives from a woman aged 25 to 45 with acute or convalescent COVID-19. The chain couples TRBV15 to TRBJ2-5; no clear D gene. The CDR3 spells CATSSTLTQETQYF. CDR3 DNA: TGTGCCACCAGCAGTACGCTTACACAAGAGACCCAGTACTTC.